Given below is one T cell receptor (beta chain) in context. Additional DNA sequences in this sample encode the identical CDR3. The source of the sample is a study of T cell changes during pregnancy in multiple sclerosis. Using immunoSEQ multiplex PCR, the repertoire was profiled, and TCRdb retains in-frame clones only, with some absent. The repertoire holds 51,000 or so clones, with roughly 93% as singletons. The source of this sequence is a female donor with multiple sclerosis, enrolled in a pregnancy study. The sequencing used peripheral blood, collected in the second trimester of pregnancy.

The CDR3 loop is CASSFTYEQYF. DNA for the CDR3: TGTGCCAGCAGTTTTACCTACGAGCAGTACTTC. The chain employs TRBV7-2 and TRBJ2-7; no clear D. Germline CDR1 and CDR2: SGHTA and FQGNSA. V gave up 6 bases and J gave up 2 bases, with 5 bases separating them. The CDR3 length is 11 residues.